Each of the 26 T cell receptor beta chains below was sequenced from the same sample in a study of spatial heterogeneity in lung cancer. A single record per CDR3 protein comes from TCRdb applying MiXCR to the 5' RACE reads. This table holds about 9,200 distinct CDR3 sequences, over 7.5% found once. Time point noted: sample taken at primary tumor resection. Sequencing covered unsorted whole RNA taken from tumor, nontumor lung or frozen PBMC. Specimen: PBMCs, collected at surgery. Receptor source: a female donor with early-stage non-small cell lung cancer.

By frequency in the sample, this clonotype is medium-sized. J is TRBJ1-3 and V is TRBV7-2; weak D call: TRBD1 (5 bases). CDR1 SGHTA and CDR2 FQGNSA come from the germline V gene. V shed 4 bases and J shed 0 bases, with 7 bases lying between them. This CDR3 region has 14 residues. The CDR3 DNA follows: TGTGCCAGCAGCTCAGGGAGCTCTGGAAACACCATATATTTT. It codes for CASSSGSSGNTIYF.

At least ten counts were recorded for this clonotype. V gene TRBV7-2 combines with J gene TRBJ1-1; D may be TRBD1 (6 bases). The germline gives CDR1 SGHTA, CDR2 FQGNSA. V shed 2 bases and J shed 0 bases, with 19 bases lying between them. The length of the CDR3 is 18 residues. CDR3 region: CASSLQIFGGLLNTEAFF. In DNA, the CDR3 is TGTGCCAGCAGCTTACAGATCTTTGGGGGGCTTTTGAACACTGAAGCTTTCTTT.

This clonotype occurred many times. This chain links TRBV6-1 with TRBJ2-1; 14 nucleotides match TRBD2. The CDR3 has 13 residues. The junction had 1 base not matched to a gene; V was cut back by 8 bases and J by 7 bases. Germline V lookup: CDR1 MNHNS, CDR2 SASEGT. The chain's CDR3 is CASWTSGRNEQFF. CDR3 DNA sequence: TGTGCCAGCTGGACTAGCGGGAGGAATGAGCAGTTCTTC.

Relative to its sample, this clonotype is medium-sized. CDR3 nucleotides: TGTGCCAGCAGCTTAGACGGACAGGGCAACGAGCAGTACTTC. Translating it yields CASSLDGQGNEQYF. The V gene is TRBV7-6, the J gene TRBJ2-7; 8 nucleotides align to TRBD1. The V and J ends lost 1 base and 5 bases, in that order; junction bases with no gene match: 4. Germline CDR1 SGHVS, CDR2 FNYEAQ. This CDR3 has 14 residues.

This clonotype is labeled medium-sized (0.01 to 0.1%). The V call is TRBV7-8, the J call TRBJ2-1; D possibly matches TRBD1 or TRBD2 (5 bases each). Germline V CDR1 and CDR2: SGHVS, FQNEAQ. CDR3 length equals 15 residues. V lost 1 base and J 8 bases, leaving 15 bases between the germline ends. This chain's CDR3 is CASSLGGSRVYEQFF. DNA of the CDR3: TGTGCCAGCAGCTTAGGCGGGTCCAGGGTATATGAGCAGTTCTTC.

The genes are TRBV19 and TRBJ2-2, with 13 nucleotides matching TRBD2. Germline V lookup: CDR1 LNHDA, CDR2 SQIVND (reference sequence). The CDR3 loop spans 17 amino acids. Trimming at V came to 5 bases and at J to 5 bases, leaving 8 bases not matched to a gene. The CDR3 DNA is TGTGCCAGTAGTTGGCGACTAGCGGGAGGCGGAACCGGGGAGCTGTTTTTT. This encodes CASSWRLAGGGTGELFF.

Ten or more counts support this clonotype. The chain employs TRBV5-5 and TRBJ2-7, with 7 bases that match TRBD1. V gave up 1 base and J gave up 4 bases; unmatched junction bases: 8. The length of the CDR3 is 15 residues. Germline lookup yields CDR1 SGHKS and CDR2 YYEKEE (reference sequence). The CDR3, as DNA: TGTGCCAGCAGCTTGCAAGGACAGGCGAGATACGAGCAGTACTTC. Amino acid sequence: CASSLQGQARYEQYF.

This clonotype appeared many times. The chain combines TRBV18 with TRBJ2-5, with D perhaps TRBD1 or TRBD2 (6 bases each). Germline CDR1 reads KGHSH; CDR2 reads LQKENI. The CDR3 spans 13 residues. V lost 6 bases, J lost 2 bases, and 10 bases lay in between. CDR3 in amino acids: CASSGGYQETQYF. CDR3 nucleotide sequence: TGTGCCAGCTCCGGGGGCTATCAAGAGACCCAGTACTTC.

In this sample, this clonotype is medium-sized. The CDR3 DNA follows: TGTGCCAGCAGCTTGGGCAACCAAGAGACCCAGTACTTC. This codes for CASSLGNQETQYF. The chain has TRBV7-3 and TRBJ2-5; D is uncertain. Trimming cost V 3 bases and J 0 bases, with 5 bases left between them. In germline, CDR1 is SGHTA, CDR2 FQGTGA. This CDR3 is built from 13 residues.

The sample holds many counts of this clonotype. The CDR3 here is CASSPGSNQPQHF. CDR3 DNA sequence: TGTGCCAGCTCACCGGGAAGCAATCAGCCCCAGCATTTT. This chain links TRBV18 with TRBJ1-5; D is unresolved. Trimming removed 3 bases from V and 1 base from J, with 4 bases in between. The CDR3 sequence is 13 residues long. In germline, CDR1 is KGHSH, CDR2 LQKENI.

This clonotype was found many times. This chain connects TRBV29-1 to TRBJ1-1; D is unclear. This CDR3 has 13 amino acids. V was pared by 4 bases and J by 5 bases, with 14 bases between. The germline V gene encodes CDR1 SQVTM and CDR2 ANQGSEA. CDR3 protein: CSVGLFVGTEAFF. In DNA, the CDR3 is TGCAGCGTTGGCTTGTTTGTAGGGACTGAAGCTTTCTTT.

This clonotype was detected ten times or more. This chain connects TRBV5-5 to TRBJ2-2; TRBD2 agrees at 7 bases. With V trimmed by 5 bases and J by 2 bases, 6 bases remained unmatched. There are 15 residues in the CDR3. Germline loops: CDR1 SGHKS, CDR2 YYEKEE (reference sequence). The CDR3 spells CASSWEGFNTGELFF. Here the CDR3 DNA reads TGTGCCAGCAGTTGGGAGGGGTTCAACACCGGGGAGCTGTTTTTT.

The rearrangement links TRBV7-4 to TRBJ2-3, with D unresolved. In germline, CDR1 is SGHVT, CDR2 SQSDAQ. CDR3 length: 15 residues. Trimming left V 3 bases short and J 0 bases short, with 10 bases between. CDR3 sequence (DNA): TGTGCCAGCAGCTTCGGAGACCCCAGCACAGATACGCAGTATTTT. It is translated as CASSFGDPSTDTQYF.

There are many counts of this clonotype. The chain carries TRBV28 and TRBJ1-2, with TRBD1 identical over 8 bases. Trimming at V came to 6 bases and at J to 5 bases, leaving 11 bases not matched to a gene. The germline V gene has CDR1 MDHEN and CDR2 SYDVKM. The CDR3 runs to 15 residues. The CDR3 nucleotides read TGTGCCAGCAGACAGGCCAGGGGGCGGGGGTATGGCTACACCTTC. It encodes CASRQARGRGYGYTF.

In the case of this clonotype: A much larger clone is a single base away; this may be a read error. The CDR3, as DNA: TGTGCCAGCAGCTCGGCGGGGACTGAAGCTTTCTTT. Its protein is CASSSAGTEAFF. J is TRBJ1-1 and V is TRBV7-3; D gene uncertain. Germline lookup yields CDR1 SGHTA and CDR2 FQGTGA. CDR3 length: 12 residues. Trimming stripped 4 bases from V and 5 bases from J, with 8 bases between.

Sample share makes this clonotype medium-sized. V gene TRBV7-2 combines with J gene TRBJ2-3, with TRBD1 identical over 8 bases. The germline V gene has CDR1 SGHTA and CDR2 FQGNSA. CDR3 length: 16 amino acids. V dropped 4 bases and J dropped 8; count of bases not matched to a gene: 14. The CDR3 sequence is CASSSYRGSAPSTQYF. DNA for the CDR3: TGTGCCAGCAGCTCCTACAGGGGGAGCGCTCCCTCTACGCAGTATTTT.

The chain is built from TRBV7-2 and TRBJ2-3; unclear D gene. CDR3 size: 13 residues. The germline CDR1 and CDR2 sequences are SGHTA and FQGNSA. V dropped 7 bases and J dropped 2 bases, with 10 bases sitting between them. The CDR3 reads CASNKDPTDTQYF. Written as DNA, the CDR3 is TGTGCCAGCAATAAGGACCCCACAGATACGCAGTATTTT.

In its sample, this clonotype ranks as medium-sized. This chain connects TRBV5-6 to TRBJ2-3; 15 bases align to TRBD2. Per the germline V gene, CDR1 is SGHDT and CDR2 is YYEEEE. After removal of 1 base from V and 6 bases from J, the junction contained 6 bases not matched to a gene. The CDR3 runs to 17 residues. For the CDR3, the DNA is TGTGCCAGCAGCTTGCGGACTAGCGGGGGGGCCAGGGATACGCAGTATTTT. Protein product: CASSLRTSGGARDTQYF. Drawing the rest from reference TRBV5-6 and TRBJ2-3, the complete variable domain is DAGVTQSPTHLIKTRGQQVTLRCSPKSGHDTVSWYQQALGQGPQFIFQYYEEEERQRGNFPDRFSGHQFPNYSSELNVNALLLGDSALYLCASSLRTSGGARDTQYFGPGTRLTVL.

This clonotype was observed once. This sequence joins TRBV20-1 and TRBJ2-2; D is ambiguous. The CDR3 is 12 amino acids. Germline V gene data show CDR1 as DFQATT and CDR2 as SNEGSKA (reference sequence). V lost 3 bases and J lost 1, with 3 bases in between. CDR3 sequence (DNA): TGCAGTGCTAGGGAGAACACCGGGGAGCTGTTTTTT. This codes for CSARENTGELFF.

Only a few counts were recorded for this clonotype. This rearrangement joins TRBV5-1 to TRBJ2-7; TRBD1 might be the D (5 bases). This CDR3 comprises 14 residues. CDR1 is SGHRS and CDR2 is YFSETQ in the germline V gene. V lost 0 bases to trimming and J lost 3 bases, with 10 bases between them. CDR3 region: CASSLAGQIYEQYF. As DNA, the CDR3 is TGCGCCAGCAGCTTGGCCGGACAAATCTACGAGCAGTACTTC.

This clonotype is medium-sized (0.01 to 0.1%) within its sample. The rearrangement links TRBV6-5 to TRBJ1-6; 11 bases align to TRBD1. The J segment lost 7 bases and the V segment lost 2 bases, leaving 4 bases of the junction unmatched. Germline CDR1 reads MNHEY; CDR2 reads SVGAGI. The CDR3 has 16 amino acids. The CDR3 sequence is CASSYTGQGGNSPLHF. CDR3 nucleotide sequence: TGTGCCAGCAGTTACACGGGACAGGGGGGGAATTCACCCCTCCACTTT.

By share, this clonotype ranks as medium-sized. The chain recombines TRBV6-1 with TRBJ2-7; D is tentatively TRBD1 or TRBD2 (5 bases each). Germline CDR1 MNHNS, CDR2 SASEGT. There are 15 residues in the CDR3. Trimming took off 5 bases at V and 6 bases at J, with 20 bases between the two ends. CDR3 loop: CASSRDNQGASEQYF. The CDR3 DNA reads TGTGCCAGCAGTCGCGATAATCAGGGAGCATCCGAGCAGTACTTC.

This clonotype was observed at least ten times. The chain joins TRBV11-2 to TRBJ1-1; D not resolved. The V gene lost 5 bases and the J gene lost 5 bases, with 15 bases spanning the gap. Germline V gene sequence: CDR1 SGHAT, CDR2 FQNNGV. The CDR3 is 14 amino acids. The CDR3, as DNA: TGTGCCAGCAGCCGGCGTCATGACCAAACTGAAGCTTTCTTT. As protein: CASSRRHDQTEAFF.

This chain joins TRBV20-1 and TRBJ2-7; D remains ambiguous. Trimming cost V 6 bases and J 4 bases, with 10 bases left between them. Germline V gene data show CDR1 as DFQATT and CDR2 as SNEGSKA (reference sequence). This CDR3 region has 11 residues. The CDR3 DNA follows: TGCAGTGCACAGACACGTTACGAGCAGTACTTC. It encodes CSAQTRYEQYF.

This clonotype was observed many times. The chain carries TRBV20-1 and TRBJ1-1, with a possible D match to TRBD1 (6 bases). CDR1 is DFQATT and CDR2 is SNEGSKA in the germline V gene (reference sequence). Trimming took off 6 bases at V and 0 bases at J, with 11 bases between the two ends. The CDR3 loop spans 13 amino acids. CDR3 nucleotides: TGCAGTGCAAAGGGACATATGAACACTGAAGCTTTCTTT. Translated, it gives CSAKGHMNTEAFF.

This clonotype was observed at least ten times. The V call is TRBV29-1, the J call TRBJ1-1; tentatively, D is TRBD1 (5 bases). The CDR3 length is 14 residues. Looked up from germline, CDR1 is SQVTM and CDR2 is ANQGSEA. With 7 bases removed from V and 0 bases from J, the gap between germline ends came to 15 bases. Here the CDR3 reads CSASGTPMNTEAFF. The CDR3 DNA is TGCAGCGCCTCCGGGACGCCTATGAACACTGAAGCTTTCTTT. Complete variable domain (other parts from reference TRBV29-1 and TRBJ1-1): SAVISQKPSRDICQRGTSLTIQCQVDSQVTMMFWYRQQPGQSLTLIATANQGSEATYESGFVIDKFPISRPNLTFSTLTVSNMSPEDSSIYLCSASGTPMNTEAFFGQGTRLTVV.